These 3 T cell receptor beta chains were all obtained from the same sample, sequenced in a study of brain T cells in children with intractable seizures. The method was immunoSEQ multiplex PCR; TCRdb's version includes in-frame clones alone and lacks a portion of them. The table has 78,000 or so clones, approximately 90% seen once. The sequenced sample was peripheral blood, obtained at surgery. The receptors shown here come from a girl aged 2 to 10 with Rasmussen encephalitis and intractable seizures.

The chain joins TRBV7-9 to TRBJ1-3, with D possibly TRBD1 on 5 matching bases. Deletions cut 5 bases from V and 8 bases from J, with 19 bases between. Looked up from germline, CDR1 is SEHNR and CDR2 is FQNEAQ (reference sequence). The CDR3 has 15 residues. As DNA, the CDR3 is TGTGCCAGCAGCCTGCGGGACGGACGAGCAGACACCATATATTTT. Amino acids: CASSLRDGRADTIYF.

DNA of the CDR3: TGTGCCAGCAGCCCCGCGGGGTCAAGTTCCACTGAAGCTTTCTTT. Translation gives CASSPAGSSSTEAFF. This chain links TRBV7-2 with TRBJ1-1, with unresolved D. In germline, CDR1 is SGHTA, CDR2 FQGNSA. Trimming took off 5 bases at V and 4 bases at J, with 17 bases between the two ends. The CDR3 length is 15 residues.

The chain couples TRBV2 to TRBJ2-3; D is unresolved. Deletions cut 3 bases from V and 0 bases from J, with 13 bases between. The CDR3 is made up of 16 amino acids. Per the germline V gene, CDR1 is SNHLY and CDR2 is FYNNEI. CDR3 DNA sequence: TGTGCCAGCAGTGATACCACATACCAAAGCACAGATACGCAGTATTTT. This encodes CASSDTTYQSTDTQYF.